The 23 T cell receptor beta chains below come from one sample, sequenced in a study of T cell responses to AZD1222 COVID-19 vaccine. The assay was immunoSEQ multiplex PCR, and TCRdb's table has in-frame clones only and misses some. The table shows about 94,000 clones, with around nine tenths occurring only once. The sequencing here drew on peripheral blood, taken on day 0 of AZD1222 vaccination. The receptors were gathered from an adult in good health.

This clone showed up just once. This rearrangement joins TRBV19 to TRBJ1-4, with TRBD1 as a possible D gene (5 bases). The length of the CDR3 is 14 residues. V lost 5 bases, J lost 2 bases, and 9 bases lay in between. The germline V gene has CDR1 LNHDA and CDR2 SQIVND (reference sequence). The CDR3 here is CASSPRDTNEKLFF. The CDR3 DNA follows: TGTGCCAGTAGTCCTAGGGACACTAATGAAAAACTGTTTTTT. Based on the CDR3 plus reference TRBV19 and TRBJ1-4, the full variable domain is DGGITQSPKYLFRKEGQNVTLSCEQNLNHDAMYWYRQDPGQGLRLIYYSQIVNDFQKGDIAEGYSVSREKKESFPLTVTSAQKNPTAFYLCASSPRDTNEKLFFGSGTQLSVL.

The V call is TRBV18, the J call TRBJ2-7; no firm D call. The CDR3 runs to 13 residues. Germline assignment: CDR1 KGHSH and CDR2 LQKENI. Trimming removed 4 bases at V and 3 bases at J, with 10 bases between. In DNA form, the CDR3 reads TGTGCCAGCTCACTAACGGACGGCTACGAGCAGTACTTC. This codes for CASSLTDGYEQYF.

CDR3 residues: CASSLGQGTYNEQFF. The DNA of the CDR3 is TGTGCCAGCAGCTTGGGGCAGGGAACCTACAATGAGCAGTTCTTC. The gene calls are TRBV5-8 and TRBJ2-1, with a possible D match to TRBD1 (5 bases). The CDR3 is made up of 15 amino acids. CDR1 and CDR2 from the germline V gene are SGHTS and YDEGEE. The germline V and J ends were trimmed by 0 bases and 2 bases, with 9 bases remaining between them.

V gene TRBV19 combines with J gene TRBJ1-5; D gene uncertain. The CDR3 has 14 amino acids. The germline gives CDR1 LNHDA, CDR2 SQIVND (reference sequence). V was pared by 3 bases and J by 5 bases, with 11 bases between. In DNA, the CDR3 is TGTGCCAGTAGTATGTGGCAGGCAGATCAGCCCCAGCATTTT. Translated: CASSMWQADQPQHF.

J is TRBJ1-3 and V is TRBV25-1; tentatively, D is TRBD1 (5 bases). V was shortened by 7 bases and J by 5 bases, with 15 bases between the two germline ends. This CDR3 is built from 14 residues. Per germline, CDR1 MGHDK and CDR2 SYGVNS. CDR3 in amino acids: CASIGGEWRNTIYF. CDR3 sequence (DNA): TGTGCCAGCATCGGAGGGGAGTGGAGAAACACCATATATTTT.

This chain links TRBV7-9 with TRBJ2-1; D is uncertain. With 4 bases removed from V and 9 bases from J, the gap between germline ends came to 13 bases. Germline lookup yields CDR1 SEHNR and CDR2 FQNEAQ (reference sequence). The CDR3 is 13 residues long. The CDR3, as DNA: TGTGCCAGCAGCTCGGGTTTGTATAGTGAGCAGTTCTTC. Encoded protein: CASSSGLYSEQFF. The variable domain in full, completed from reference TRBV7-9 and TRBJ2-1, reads DTGVSQNPRHKITKRGQNVTFRCDPISEHNRLYWYRQTLGQGPEFLTYFQNEAQLEKSRLLSDRFSAERPKGSFSTLEIQRTEQGDSAMYLCASSSGLYSEQFFGPGTRLTVL.

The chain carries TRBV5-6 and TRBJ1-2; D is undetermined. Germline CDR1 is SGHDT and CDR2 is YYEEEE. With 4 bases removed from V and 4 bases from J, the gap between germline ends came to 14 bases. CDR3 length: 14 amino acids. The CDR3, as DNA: TGTGCCAGCAGCCCGGGTATTGGGAGCTATGGCTACACCTTC. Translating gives CASSPGIGSYGYTF.

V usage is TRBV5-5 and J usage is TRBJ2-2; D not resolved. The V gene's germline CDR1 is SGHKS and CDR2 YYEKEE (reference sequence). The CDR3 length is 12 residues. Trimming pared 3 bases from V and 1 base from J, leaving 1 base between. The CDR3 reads CASSWNTGELFF. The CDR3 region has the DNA TGTGCCAGCAGCTGGAACACCGGGGAGCTGTTTTTT. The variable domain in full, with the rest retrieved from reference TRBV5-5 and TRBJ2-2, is DAGVTQSPTHLIKTRGQQVTLRCSPISGHKSVSWYQQVLGQGPQFIFQYYEKEERGRGNFPDRFSARQFPNYSSELNVNALLLGDSALYLCASSWNTGELFFGEGSRLTVL.

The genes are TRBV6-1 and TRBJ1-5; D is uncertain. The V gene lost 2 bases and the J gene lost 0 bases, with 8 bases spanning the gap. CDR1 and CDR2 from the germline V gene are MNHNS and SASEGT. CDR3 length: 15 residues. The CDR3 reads CASSEPGDSNQPQHF. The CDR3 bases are TGTGCCAGCAGTGAACCAGGTGATAGCAATCAGCCCCAGCATTTT.

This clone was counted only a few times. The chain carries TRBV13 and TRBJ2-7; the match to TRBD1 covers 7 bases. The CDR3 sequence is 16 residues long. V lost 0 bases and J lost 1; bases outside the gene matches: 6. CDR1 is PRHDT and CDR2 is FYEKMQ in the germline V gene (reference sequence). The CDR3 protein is CASSLGYRGSSYEQYF. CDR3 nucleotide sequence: TGTGCCAGCAGCTTAGGATACAGGGGTAGTTCCTACGAGCAGTACTTC.

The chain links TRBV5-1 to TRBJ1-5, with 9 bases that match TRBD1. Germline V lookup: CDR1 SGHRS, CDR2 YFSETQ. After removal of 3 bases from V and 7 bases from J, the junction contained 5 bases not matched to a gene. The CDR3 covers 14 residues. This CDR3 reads CASSSGQGGQPQHF. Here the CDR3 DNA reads TGCGCCAGCAGCTCGGGACAGGGAGGGCAGCCCCAGCATTTT. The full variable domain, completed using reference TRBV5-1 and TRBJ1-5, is KAGVTQTPRYLIKTRGQQVTLSCSPISGHRSVSWYQQTPGQGLQFLFEYFSETQRNKGNFPGRFSGRQFSNSRSEMNVSTLELGDSALYLCASSSGQGGQPQHFGDGTRLSIL.

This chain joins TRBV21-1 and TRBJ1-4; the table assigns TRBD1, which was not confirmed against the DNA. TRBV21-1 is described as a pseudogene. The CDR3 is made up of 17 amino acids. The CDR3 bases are TGTGCCAGCAGCAAAGACGACAAAGAATATTCTAATGAAAAACTGTTTTTT. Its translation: CASSKDDKEYSNEKLFF.

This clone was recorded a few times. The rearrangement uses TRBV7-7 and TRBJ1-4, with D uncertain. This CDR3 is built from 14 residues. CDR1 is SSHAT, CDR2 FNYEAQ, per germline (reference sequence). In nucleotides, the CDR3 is TGTGCTATCCCCCGCCTGGCATCGGTAGAAAAACTGTTTTTT. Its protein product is CAIPRLASVEKLFF.

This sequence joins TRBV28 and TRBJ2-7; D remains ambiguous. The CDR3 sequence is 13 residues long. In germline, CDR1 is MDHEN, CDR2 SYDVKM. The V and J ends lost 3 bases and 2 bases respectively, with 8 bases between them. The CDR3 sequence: CASSFSDTYEQYF. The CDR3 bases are TGTGCCAGCAGTTTTTCCGATACCTACGAGCAGTACTTC.

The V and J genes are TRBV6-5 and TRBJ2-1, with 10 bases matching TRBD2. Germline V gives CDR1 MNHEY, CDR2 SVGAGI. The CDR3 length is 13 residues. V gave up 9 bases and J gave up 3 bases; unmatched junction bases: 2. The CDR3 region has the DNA TGTGCCAGTAGCGGGGGGTTCTACAATGAGCAGTTCTTC. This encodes CASSGGFYNEQFF.

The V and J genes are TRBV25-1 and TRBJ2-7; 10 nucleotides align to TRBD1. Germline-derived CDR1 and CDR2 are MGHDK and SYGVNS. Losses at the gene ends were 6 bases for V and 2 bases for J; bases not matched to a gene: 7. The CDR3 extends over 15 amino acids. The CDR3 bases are TGTGCCAGCAGAAGAATAGGACAGGGGGCCTACGAGCAGTACTTC. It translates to CASRRIGQGAYEQYF.

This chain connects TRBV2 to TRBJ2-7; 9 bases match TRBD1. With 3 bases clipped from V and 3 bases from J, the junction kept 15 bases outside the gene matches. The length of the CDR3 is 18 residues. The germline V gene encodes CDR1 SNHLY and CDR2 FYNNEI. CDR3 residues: CASSDWDRAKTRDYEQYF. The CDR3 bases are TGTGCCAGCAGTGATTGGGACAGGGCCAAGACGAGGGACTACGAGCAGTACTTC.

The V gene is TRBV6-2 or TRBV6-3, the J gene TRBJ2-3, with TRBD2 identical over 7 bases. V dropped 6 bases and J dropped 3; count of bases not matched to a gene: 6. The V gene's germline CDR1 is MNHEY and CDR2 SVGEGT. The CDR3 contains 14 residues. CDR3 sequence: CASSPGLTTDTQYF. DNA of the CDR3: TGTGCCAGCAGCCCGGGACTAACGACAGATACGCAGTATTTT.

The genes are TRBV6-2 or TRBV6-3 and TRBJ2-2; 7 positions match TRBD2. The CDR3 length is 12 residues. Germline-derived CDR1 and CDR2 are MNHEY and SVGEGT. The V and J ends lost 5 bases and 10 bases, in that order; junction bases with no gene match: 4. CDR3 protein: CASSQLASELFF. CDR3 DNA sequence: TGTGCCAGCAGTCAACTAGCGTCGGAGCTGTTTTTT.

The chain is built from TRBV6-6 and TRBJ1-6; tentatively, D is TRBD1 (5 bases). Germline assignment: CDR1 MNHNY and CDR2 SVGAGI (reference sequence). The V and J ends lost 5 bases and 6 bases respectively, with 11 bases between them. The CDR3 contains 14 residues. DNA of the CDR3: TGTGCCAGCAGTAGGGGATGGGGTAATTCACCCCTCCACTTT. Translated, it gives CASSRGWGNSPLHF.

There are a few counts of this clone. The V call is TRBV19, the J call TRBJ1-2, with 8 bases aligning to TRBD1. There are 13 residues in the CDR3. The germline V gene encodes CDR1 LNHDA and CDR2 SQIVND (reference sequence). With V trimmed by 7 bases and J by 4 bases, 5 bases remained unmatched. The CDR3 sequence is CASTTGGVYGYTF. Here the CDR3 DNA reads TGTGCCAGTACCACAGGGGGAGTCTATGGCTACACCTTC.

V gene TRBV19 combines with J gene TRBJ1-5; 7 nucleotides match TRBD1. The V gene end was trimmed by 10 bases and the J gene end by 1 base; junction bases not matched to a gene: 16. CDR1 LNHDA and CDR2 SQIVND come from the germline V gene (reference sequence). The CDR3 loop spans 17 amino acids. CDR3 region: CATYPGRGRRSNQPQHF. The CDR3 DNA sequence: TGTGCCACCTACCCGGGGAGGGGGCGTAGAAGCAATCAGCCCCAGCATTTT.

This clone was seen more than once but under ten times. In DNA form, the CDR3 reads TGTGCCAGCAGTGAAGAGGGGTTTACCCCGGCTTTCTTT. The encoded protein is CASSEEGFTPAFF. This rearrangement joins TRBV6-1 to TRBJ1-1; a possible D gene is TRBD1 (5 bases). This CDR3 spans 13 amino acids. Germline CDR1 MNHNS, CDR2 SASEGT. V was trimmed by 1 base and J by 11 bases, leaving 14 bases between them.